The 23 T cell receptor beta chains below all came from one sample that was sequenced in a study of T cell changes during pregnancy in multiple sclerosis. Clones were sequenced by immunoSEQ multiplex PCR, and TCRdb holds only the in-frame ones, with some missing. This table holds under 70,000 clones, 85% to 95% found once. Sequenced material: peripheral blood, taken in the third trimester of pregnancy. The origin of the receptors is a female donor in good health, enrolled as a control in a pregnancy study.

This CDR3 is CASSLGGRGQETQYF. The DNA for the CDR3 is TGCGCCAGCAGCTTGGGGGGTAGGGGACAAGAGACCCAGTACTTC. The chain is built from TRBV5-1 and TRBJ2-5; D perhaps matches TRBD1 (5 bases). The CDR3 is made up of 15 amino acids. The V end lost 0 bases, the J end lost 2 bases, and 11 bases lay between the germline ends. Germline CDR1 and CDR2: SGHRS and YFSETQ.

The genes are TRBV18 and TRBJ2-1; TRBD2 aligns across 9 bases. J was trimmed by 3 bases and V by 3 bases; bases with no gene match: 9. The CDR3 runs 17 residues. Germline V lookup: CDR1 KGHSH, CDR2 LQKENI. CDR3 loop: CASSPQVAGAGYNEQFF. CDR3 in DNA: TGTGCCAGCTCACCGCAAGTAGCGGGAGCGGGCTACAATGAGCAGTTCTTC.

The J gene is TRBJ1-3, the V gene TRBV9; maybe TRBD1 (5 bases). The CDR3 sequence is 14 residues long. The germline V gene has CDR1 SGDLS and CDR2 YYNGEE. Trimming took 0 bases from V and 4 from J, leaving 8 bases between them. The CDR3 loop is CASSVVAGGNTIYF. The CDR3 DNA reads TGTGCCAGCAGCGTAGTGGCAGGGGGAAACACCATATATTTT.

About this clone itself: The sample has other DNA sequences that encode this CDR3 too. This chain links TRBV5-1 with TRBJ2-5, with 9 positions matching TRBD2. The germline V gene encodes CDR1 SGHRS and CDR2 YFSETQ. This CDR3 has 18 amino acids. V trimming: 0 bases; J trimming: 2 bases; junction bases outside the gene matches: 11. CDR3 region: CASSLGPGGGAYQETQYF. The CDR3, as DNA: TGCGCCAGCAGCTTGGGACCGGGCGGGGGGGCTTATCAAGAGACCCAGTACTTC.

This chain connects TRBV27 to TRBJ2-7; D gene ambiguous. Trimming took off 5 bases at V and 5 bases at J, with 7 bases between the two ends. CDR1 is MNHEY, CDR2 SMNVEV, per germline (reference sequence). The CDR3 loop spans 11 amino acids. In nucleotides, the CDR3 is TGTGCCAGCAGTCTAGGCCACGAGCAGTACTTC. Translation: CASSLGHEQYF.

The V call is TRBV23-1, the J call TRBJ1-6; D perhaps matches TRBD1 (5 bases). TRBV23-1 carries the ORF label, with uncertain function. The CDR3 length is 14 residues. V lost 2 bases and J 12 bases, leaving 14 bases between the germline ends. The CDR3 spells CASSQAVVGGPLHF. CDR3 in DNA: TGCGCCAGCAGTCAAGCGGTTGTGGGGGGACCCCTCCACTTT.

The chain employs TRBV6-4 and TRBJ2-3; no firm D call. There are 14 residues in the CDR3. V lost 3 bases and J 2 bases, leaving 9 bases between the germline ends. Germline V gene lookup returns CDR1 MRHNA and CDR2 SNTAGT. CDR3 coding DNA: TGTGCCAGCAGTGAGGATAGCATCACAGATACGCAGTATTTT. Translation gives CASSEDSITDTQYF.

This chain connects TRBV7-9 to TRBJ1-5, with D maybe TRBD1 (6 bases). Germline V gene lookup returns CDR1 SEHNR and CDR2 FQNEAQ (reference sequence). V gave up 5 bases and J gave up 5 bases, with 10 bases separating them. The CDR3 is 13 amino acids. CDR3 in DNA: TGTGCCAGCAGCCCAGGGGTCTATCAGCCCCAGCATTTT. It codes for CASSPGVYQPQHF.

The genes are TRBV5-1 and TRBJ2-7, with 7 bases aligning to TRBD1. CDR3 length: 15 amino acids. From germline, CDR1 is SGHRS and CDR2 YFSETQ. V was clipped by 0 bases and J by 7 bases; unmatched bases: 10. The CDR3 nucleotides read TGCGCCAGCAGCTTGGGGGACAGAGCGCTAAGTGAGCAGTACTTC. This sequence encodes CASSLGDRALSEQYF. The full variable domain, completed using reference TRBV5-1 and TRBJ2-7, is KAGVTQTPRYLIKTRGQQVTLSCSPISGHRSVSWYQQTPGQGLQFLFEYFSETQRNKGNFPGRFSGRQFSNSRSEMNVSTLELGDSALYLCASSLGDRALSEQYFGPGTRLTVT.

CDR3 protein: CASQGSGNTIYF. CDR3 in DNA: TGTGCCAGCCAGGGGTCTGGAAACACCATATATTTT. The chain carries TRBV5-4 and TRBJ1-3; TRBD1 might be the D (6 bases). This CDR3 spans 12 amino acids. The V gene lost 7 bases and the J gene lost 1 base, with 6 bases spanning the gap. Germline assignment: CDR1 SGHNT and CDR2 YYREEE (reference sequence).

This clone has a single count. The chain combines TRBV19 with TRBJ2-7; D possibly corresponds to TRBD1 (5 bases). V gave up 5 bases and J gave up 9 bases, with 23 bases separating them. In germline, CDR1 is LNHDA, CDR2 SQIVND (reference sequence). The CDR3 is 15 amino acids. The CDR3 DNA reads TGTGCCAGTAGTCCTATATCAGGGTATCTGCACGGGCAGTACTTC. Protein product: CASSPISGYLHGQYF.

The chain carries TRBV5-6 and TRBJ2-5; TRBD2 agrees at 8 bases. CDR3 length: 16 amino acids. V was clipped by 4 bases and J by 2 bases; unmatched bases: 10. Germline V gives CDR1 SGHDT, CDR2 YYEEEE. The CDR3 nucleotides read TGTGCCAGCAGCCCAGCGGCGGGGGGAATGCAAGAGACCCAGTACTTC. It specifies CASSPAAGGMQETQYF.

This clone was counted once. The genes are TRBV6-1 and TRBJ2-5, with 8 positions matching TRBD1. The CDR3 length is 14 residues. The germline gives CDR1 MNHNS, CDR2 SASEGT. Trimming removed 7 bases from V and 5 bases from J; junction bases left unmatched: 9. CDR3 in amino acids: CASNEDRVDETQYF. The CDR3 DNA follows: TGTGCCAGCAACGAGGACAGGGTTGACGAGACCCAGTACTTC.

J is TRBJ2-3 and V is TRBV27; the D is unclear. V was cut by 3 bases and J by 7 bases, with 8 bases left in between. Per germline, CDR1 MNHEY and CDR2 SMNVEV (reference sequence). The CDR3 is 12 amino acids. The CDR3 DNA sequence: TGTGCCAGCAGTTTCGGTCCAAATACGCAGTATTTT. It translates to CASSFGPNTQYF.

The rearrangement joins TRBV18 to TRBJ1-1; tentatively, D is TRBD1 (6 bases). Germline V lookup: CDR1 KGHSH, CDR2 LQKENI. This CDR3 region has 13 residues. With 6 bases removed from V and 2 bases from J, the gap between germline ends came to 10 bases. CDR3 DNA sequence: TGTGCCAGCTCCGAGGACAGAAACACTGAAGCTTTCTTT. This translates into CASSEDRNTEAFF.

V usage is TRBV28 and J usage is TRBJ1-2, with D tentatively TRBD1 (6 bases). CDR3 length: 11 residues. The germline V and J ends were trimmed by 6 bases and 7 bases, with 9 bases remaining between them. The V gene's germline CDR1 is MDHEN and CDR2 SYDVKM. Here the CDR3 reads CASRDSAGYTF. The CDR3 nucleotides are TGTGCCAGCAGGGACAGCGCTGGCTACACCTTC.

This chain joins TRBV5-1 and TRBJ2-7, with 7 nucleotides matching TRBD2. In germline, CDR1 is SGHRS, CDR2 YFSETQ. The CDR3 has 13 amino acids. V was clipped by 1 base and J by 5 bases; unmatched bases: 3. The CDR3 loop reads CASSLLAENEQYF. The CDR3, as DNA: TGCGCCAGCAGCTTGCTAGCGGAAAACGAGCAGTACTTC.

The chain links TRBV4-1 to TRBJ2-7; no definite D call. CDR1 and CDR2 (germline): MGHRA, YSYEKL. This CDR3 contains 15 residues. Trimming stripped 4 bases from V and 2 bases from J, with 15 bases between. The CDR3 protein is CASSRGEGKAYEQYF. DNA of the CDR3: TGCGCCAGCAGCCGAGGAGAAGGCAAAGCCTACGAGCAGTACTTC.

Here the CDR3 DNA reads TGCGCCAGCAGCTTGACGGTCAATCAGCCCCAGCATTTT. It codes for CASSLTVNQPQHF. This chain uses TRBV5-1 with TRBJ1-5; D is uncertain. The germline gives CDR1 SGHRS, CDR2 YFSETQ. Trimming took off 1 base at V and 3 bases at J, with 5 bases between the two ends. The CDR3 sequence is 13 residues long.

As DNA, the CDR3 is TGTGCCAGCAGTTACATGGGGGGACCCTACGAGCAGTACTTC. It encodes CASSYMGGPYEQYF. The chain employs TRBV6-5 and TRBJ2-7, with a weak D call TRBD2 (6 bases). Trimming removed 2 bases from V and 2 bases from J, with 10 bases in between. The CDR3 has 14 residues. From germline, CDR1 is MNHEY and CDR2 SVGAGI.

The J gene is TRBJ1-2, the V gene TRBV15; possibly TRBD1 for D (6 bases). The CDR3 consists of 14 residues. V lost 5 bases and J lost 10, with 20 bases in between. Germline V gene data show CDR1 as LNHNV and CDR2 as YYDKDF (reference sequence). For the CDR3, the DNA is TGTGCCACCAGCGAAAGGACCAACAGGGATCCCTACACCTTC. It yields the protein CATSERTNRDPYTF.

The chain is built from TRBV7-9 and TRBJ2-3; D ambiguous. This CDR3 has 15 amino acids. CDR1 and CDR2 from the germline V gene are SEHNR and FQNEAQ (reference sequence). The V and J ends lost 1 base and 0 bases respectively, with 8 bases between them. The CDR3 sequence is CASSLDIASTDTQYF. The DNA for the CDR3 is TGTGCCAGCAGCTTAGACATAGCTAGCACAGATACGCAGTATTTT.

The gene calls are TRBV7-9 and TRBJ1-5, with D possibly TRBD1 on 5 matching bases. Looked up from germline, CDR1 is SEHNR and CDR2 is FQNEAQ (reference sequence). V lost 1 base and J 5 bases, leaving 9 bases between the germline ends. This CDR3 comprises 14 residues. The chain's CDR3 is CASSLGRVDQPQHF. Written as DNA, the CDR3 is TGTGCCAGCAGCTTAGGCAGGGTCGATCAGCCCCAGCATTTT. Supplemented by reference TRBV7-9 and TRBJ1-5, the full variable domain reads DTGVSQNPRHKITKRGQNVTFRCDPISEHNRLYWYRQTLGQGPEFLTYFQNEAQLEKSRLLSDRFSAERPKGSFSTLEIQRTEQGDSAMYLCASSLGRVDQPQHFGDGTRLSIL.